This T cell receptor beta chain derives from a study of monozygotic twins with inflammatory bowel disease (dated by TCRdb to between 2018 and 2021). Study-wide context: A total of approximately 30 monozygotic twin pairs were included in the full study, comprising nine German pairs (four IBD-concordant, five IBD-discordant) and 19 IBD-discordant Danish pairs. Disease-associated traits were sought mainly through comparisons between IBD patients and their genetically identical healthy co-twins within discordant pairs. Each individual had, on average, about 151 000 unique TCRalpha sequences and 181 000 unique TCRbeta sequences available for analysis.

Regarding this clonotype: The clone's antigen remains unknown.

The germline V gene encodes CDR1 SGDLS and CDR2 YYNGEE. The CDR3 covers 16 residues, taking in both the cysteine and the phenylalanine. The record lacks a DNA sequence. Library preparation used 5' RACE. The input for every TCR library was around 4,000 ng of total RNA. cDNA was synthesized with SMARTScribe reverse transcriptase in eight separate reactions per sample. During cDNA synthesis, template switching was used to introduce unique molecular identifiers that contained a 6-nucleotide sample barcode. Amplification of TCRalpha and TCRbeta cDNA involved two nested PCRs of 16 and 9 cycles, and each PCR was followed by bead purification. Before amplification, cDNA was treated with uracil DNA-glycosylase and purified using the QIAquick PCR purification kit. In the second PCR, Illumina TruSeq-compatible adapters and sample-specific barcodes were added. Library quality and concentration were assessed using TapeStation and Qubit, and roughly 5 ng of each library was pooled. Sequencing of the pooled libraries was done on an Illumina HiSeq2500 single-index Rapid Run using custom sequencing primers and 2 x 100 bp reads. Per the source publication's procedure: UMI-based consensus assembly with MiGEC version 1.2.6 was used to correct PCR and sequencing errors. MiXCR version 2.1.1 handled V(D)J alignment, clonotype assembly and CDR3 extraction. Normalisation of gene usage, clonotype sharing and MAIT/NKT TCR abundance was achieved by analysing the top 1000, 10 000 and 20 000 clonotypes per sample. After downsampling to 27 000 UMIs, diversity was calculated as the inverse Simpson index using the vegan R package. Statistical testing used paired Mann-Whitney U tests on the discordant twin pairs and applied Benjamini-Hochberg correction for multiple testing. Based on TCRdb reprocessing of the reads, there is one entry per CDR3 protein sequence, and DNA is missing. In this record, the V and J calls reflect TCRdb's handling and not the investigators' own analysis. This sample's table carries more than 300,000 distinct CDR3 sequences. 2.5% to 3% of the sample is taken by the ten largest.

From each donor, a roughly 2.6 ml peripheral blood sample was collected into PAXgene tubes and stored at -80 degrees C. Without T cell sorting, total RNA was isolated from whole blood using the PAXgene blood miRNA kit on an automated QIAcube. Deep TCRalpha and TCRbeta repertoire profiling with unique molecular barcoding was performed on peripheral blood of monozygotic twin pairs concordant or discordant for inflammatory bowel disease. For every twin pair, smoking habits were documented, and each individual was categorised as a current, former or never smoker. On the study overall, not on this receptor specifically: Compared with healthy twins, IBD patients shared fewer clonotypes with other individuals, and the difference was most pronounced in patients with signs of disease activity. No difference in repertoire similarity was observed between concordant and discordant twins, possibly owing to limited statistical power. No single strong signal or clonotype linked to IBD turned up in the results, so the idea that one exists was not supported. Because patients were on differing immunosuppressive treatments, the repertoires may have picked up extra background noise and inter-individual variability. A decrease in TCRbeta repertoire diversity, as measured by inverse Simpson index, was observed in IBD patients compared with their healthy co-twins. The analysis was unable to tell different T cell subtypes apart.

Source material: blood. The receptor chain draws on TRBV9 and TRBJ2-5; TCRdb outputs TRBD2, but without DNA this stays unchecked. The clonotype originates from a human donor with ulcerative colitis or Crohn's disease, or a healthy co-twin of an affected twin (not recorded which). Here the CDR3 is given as CASSVALAGGQETQYF.